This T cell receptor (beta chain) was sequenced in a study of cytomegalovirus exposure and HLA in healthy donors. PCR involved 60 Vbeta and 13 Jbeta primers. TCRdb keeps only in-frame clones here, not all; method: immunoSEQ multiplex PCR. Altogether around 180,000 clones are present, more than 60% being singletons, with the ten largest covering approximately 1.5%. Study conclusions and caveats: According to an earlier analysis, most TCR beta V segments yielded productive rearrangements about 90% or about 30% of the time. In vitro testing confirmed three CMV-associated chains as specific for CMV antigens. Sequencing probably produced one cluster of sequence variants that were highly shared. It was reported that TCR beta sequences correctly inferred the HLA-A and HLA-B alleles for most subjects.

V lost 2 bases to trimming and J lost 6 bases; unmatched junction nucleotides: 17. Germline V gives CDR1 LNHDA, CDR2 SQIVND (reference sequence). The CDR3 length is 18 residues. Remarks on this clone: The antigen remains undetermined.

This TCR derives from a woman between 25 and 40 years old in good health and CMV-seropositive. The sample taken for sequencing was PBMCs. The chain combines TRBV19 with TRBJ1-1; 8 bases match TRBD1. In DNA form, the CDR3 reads TGTGCCAGTAGTATAAGGGTGCAGGGGGCTTACATCAGCGCTGAAGCTTTCTTT. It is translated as CASSIRVQGAYISAEAFF.